This is a list of T cell receptor beta chains from one sample in a study of blood T cell repertoires in COVID-19. TCRdb keeps only in-frame clones here, not all; method: immunoSEQ multiplex PCR. Found here are about 240,000 clones, under 90% of them singletons; the top ten hold 3% to 4.5%. Sequenced material: PBMCs or T cells enriched from blood (not recorded which). Receptors originate from a woman aged 40 to 55 who had been exposed to COVID-19. CDR3s include the opening cysteine and the closing phenylalanine or tryptophan. D genes are given only for firm matches. The listing skips clone size in some rows; elsewhere it reads once, few, many or a size class.

d_call: TRBD1
v_call: TRBV7-9
clone_size: NA
cdr3_length: 14
j_call: TRBJ2-2
cdr3_aa: CASRSTGVSGELFF
cdr3_nt: TGTGCCAGCAGATCAACAGGGGTTAGCGGGGAGCTGTTTTTT

d_call: NA
v_call: TRBV27
clone_size: few
cdr3_length: 17
j_call: TRBJ2-2
cdr3_aa: CASSFYMRAGDTGELFF
cdr3_nt: TGTGCCAGCAGTTTTTATATGCGGGCGGGCGACACCGGGGAGCTGTTTTTT

d_call: TRBD2
v_call: TRBV7-3
clone_size: once
cdr3_length: 15
j_call: TRBJ2-2
cdr3_aa: CASSLGGAVTGELFF
cdr3_nt: TGTGCCAGCAGCCTCGGGGGGGCCGTCACCGGGGAGCTGTTTTTT

d_call: TRBD1
v_call: TRBV13
clone_size: NA
cdr3_length: 16
j_call: TRBJ1-6
cdr3_aa: CASSLTPGQIYSPLHF
cdr3_nt: TGTGCCAGCAGCCTAACTCCGGGACAGATCTATTCACCCCTCCACTTT

d_call: TRBD2
v_call: TRBV7-6
clone_size: NA
cdr3_length: 15
j_call: TRBJ2-2
cdr3_aa: CASSAQAGVTGELFF
cdr3_nt: TGTGCCAGCAGCGCTCAAGCGGGGGTAACCGGGGAGCTGTTTTTT

d_call: NA
v_call: TRBV5-4
clone_size: NA
cdr3_length: 16
j_call: TRBJ2-3
cdr3_aa: CASSLGFADNTDTQYF
cdr3_nt: TGTGCCAGCAGCTTGGGATTTGCGGACAACACAGATACGCAGTATTTT

d_call: NA
v_call: TRBV27
clone_size: few
cdr3_length: 17
j_call: TRBJ2-6
cdr3_aa: CASSLVYGETGANVLTF
cdr3_nt: TGTGCCAGCAGTTTGGTTTATGGGGAGACTGGGGCCAACGTCCTGACTTTC

d_call: TRBD2
v_call: TRBV10-3
clone_size: NA
cdr3_length: 20
j_call: TRBJ2-7
cdr3_aa: CAISESGGLAGGPNSYEQYF
cdr3_nt: TGTGCCATCAGTGAGTCGGGCGGACTAGCGGGGGGCCCTAACTCCTACGAGCAGTACTTC

d_call: NA
v_call: TRBV28
clone_size: NA
cdr3_length: 15
j_call: TRBJ2-7
cdr3_aa: CASSRDSSGAYEQYF
cdr3_nt: TGTGCCAGCAGTCGGGACAGCTCGGGGGCCTACGAGCAGTACTTC

d_call: TRBD1
v_call: TRBV6-5
clone_size: NA
cdr3_length: 12
j_call: TRBJ1-1
cdr3_aa: CAVRQGDTEAFF
cdr3_nt: TGTGCCGTACGACAGGGAGACACTGAAGCTTTCTTT

d_call: NA
v_call: TRBV11-2
clone_size: NA
cdr3_length: 14
j_call: TRBJ1-1
cdr3_aa: CASSFGGLNTEAFF
cdr3_nt: TGTGCCAGCAGCTTTGGGGGCCTGAACACTGAAGCTTTCTTT

d_call: TRBD2
v_call: TRBV9
clone_size: NA
cdr3_length: 18
j_call: TRBJ2-2
cdr3_aa: CASSVGLAGGPNTGELFF
cdr3_nt: TGTGCCAGCAGCGTAGGACTAGCGGGGGGTCCTAACACCGGGGAGCTGTTTTTT

d_call: NA
v_call: TRBV6-6
clone_size: few
cdr3_length: 15
j_call: TRBJ1-3
cdr3_aa: CASINQGGRGNTIYF
cdr3_nt: TGTGCCAGCATAAATCAGGGAGGTCGTGGAAACACCATATATTTT

d_call: TRBD1
v_call: TRBV30
clone_size: NA
cdr3_length: 13
j_call: TRBJ1-2
cdr3_aa: CAWARQGSYGYTF
cdr3_nt: TGTGCCTGGGCCAGACAGGGGAGCTATGGCTACACCTTC

d_call: TRBD1
v_call: TRBV7-9
clone_size: NA
cdr3_length: 14
j_call: TRBJ1-5
cdr3_aa: CASSRGQGPRPQHF
cdr3_nt: TGTGCCAGCAGCCGCGGACAGGGGCCCCGGCCCCAGCATTTT

d_call: NA
v_call: TRBV5-3
clone_size: once
cdr3_length: 18
j_call: TRBJ2-6
cdr3_aa: CARSKPGQLNSGANVLTF
cdr3_nt: TGTGCCAGAAGCAAACCCGGACAGCTGAACTCTGGGGCCAACGTCCTGACTTTC

d_call: NA
v_call: TRBV9
clone_size: NA
cdr3_length: 15
j_call: TRBJ2-6
cdr3_aa: CASSVEDSGANVLTF
cdr3_nt: TGTGCCAGCAGCGTAGAAGACTCCGGGGCCAACGTCCTGACTTTC

d_call: NA
v_call: TRBV4-1
clone_size: NA
cdr3_length: 14
j_call: TRBJ1-2
cdr3_aa: CASRPYTGLYGYTF
cdr3_nt: TGCGCCAGCCGCCCTTATACAGGCCTCTATGGCTACACCTTC

d_call: NA
v_call: TRBV18
clone_size: NA
cdr3_length: 16
j_call: TRBJ1-5
cdr3_aa: CASSPPGDRMTQPQHF
cdr3_nt: TGTGCCAGCTCACCACCGGGAGACAGGATGACACAGCCCCAGCATTTT

d_call: NA
v_call: TRBV28
clone_size: NA
cdr3_length: 15
j_call: TRBJ1-2
cdr3_aa: CASSSPSGTNYGYTF
cdr3_nt: TGTGCCAGCAGTTCCCCGTCGGGGACTAACTATGGCTACACCTTC

d_call: TRBD1
v_call: TRBV28
clone_size: NA
cdr3_length: 14
j_call: TRBJ1-1
cdr3_aa: CASSIGQGNTEAFF
cdr3_nt: TGTGCCAGCAGTATCGGACAGGGGAACACTGAAGCTTTCTTT

d_call: NA
v_call: TRBV9
clone_size: few
cdr3_length: 16
j_call: TRBJ1-6
cdr3_aa: CASSNQGTPDNSPLHF
cdr3_nt: TGTGCCAGCAGCAACCAGGGGACCCCAGATAATTCACCCCTCCACTTT

d_call: NA
v_call: TRBV7-2
clone_size: NA
cdr3_length: 14
j_call: TRBJ1-1
cdr3_aa: CASSLSQGMTEAFF
cdr3_nt: TGTGCCAGCAGCTTATCTCAGGGGATGACTGAAGCTTTCTTT

d_call: NA
v_call: TRBV10-3
clone_size: NA
cdr3_length: 15
j_call: TRBJ2-3
cdr3_aa: CAISNQRAVTDTQYF
cdr3_nt: TGTGCCATCAGTAACCAGCGGGCCGTCACAGATACGCAGTATTTT

d_call: NA
v_call: TRBV7-9
clone_size: once
cdr3_length: 18
j_call: TRBJ1-1
cdr3_aa: CASSPRGGRAKLNTEAFF
cdr3_nt: TGTGCCAGCAGCCCGCGCGGGGGCAGGGCAAAGCTAAACACTGAAGCTTTCTTT

d_call: TRBD2
v_call: TRBV7-7
clone_size: NA
cdr3_length: 15
j_call: TRBJ2-5
cdr3_aa: CASSLSSGGEETQYF
cdr3_nt: TGTGCTAGCAGCTTATCTAGCGGGGGGGAAGAGACCCAGTACTTC

d_call: TRBD1
v_call: TRBV7-2
clone_size: NA
cdr3_length: 15
j_call: TRBJ1-3
cdr3_aa: CASSLQGISGNTIYF
cdr3_nt: TGTGCCAGCAGTCTACAGGGGATCTCTGGAAACACCATATATTTT

d_call: NA
v_call: TRBV10-3
clone_size: NA
cdr3_length: 13
j_call: TRBJ2-3
cdr3_aa: CAISATSTDTQYF
cdr3_nt: TGTGCCATCAGTGCTACGAGCACAGATACGCAGTATTTT

d_call: NA
v_call: TRBV28
clone_size: NA
cdr3_length: 13
j_call: TRBJ1-2
cdr3_aa: CASSGNWGYGYTF
cdr3_nt: TGTGCCAGCTCCGGGAACTGGGGCTATGGCTACACCTTC

d_call: TRBD1
v_call: TRBV7-2
clone_size: NA
cdr3_length: 14
j_call: TRBJ1-6
cdr3_aa: CASSSGQGDSPLHF
cdr3_nt: TGTGCCAGCAGCTCGGGACAGGGCGATTCACCCCTCCACTTT